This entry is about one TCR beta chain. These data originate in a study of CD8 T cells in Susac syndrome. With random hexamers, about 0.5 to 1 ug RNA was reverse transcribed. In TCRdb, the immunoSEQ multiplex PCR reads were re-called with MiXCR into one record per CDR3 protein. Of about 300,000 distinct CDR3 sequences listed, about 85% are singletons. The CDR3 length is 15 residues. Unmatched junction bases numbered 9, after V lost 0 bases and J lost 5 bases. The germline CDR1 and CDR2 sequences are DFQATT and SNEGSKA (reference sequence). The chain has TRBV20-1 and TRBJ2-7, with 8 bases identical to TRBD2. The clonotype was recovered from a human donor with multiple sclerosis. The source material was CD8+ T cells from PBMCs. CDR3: CSARDREGGPHEQYF. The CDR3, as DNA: TGCAGTGCTAGAGATCGGGAGGGAGGGCCGCACGAGCAGTACTTC.